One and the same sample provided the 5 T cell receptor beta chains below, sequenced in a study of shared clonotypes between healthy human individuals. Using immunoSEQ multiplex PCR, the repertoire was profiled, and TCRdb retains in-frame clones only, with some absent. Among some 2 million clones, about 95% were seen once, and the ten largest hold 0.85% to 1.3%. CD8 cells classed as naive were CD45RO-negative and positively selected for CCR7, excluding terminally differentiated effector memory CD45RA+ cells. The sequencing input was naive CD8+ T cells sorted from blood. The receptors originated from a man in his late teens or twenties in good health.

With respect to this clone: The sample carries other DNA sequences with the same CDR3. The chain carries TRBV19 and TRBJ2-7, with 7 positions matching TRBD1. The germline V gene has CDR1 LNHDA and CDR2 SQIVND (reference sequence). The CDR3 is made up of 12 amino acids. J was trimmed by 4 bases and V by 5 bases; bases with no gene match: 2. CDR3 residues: CASSPTGYEQYF. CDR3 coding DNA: TGTGCCAGTAGTCCGACAGGGTACGAGCAGTACTTC.

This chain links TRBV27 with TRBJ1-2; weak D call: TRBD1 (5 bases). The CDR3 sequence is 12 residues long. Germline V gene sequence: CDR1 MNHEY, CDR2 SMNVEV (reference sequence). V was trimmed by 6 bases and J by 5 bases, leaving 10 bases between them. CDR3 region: CASRQGIYGYTF. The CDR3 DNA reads TGTGCCAGCAGGCAGGGTATTTATGGCTACACCTTC.

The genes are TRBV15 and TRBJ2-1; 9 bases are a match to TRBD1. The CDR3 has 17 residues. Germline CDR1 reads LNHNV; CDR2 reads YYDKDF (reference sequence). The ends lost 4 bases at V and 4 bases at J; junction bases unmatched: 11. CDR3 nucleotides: TGTGCCACCAGCAATACATCCGGGACAGGGCTTTACAATGAGCAGTTCTTC. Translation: CATSNTSGTGLYNEQFF.

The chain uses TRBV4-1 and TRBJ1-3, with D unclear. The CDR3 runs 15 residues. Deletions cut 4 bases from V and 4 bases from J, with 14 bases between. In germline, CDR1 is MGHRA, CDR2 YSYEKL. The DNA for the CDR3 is TGCGCCAGCAGCCCCACACCGGGATGGGGAAACACCATATATTTT. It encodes CASSPTPGWGNTIYF.

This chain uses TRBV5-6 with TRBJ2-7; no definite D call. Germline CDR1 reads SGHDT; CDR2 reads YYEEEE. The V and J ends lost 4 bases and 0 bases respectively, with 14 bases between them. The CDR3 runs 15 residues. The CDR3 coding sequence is TGTGCCAGCAGCCTAAGCAACAGCAACTCCTACGAGCAGTACTTC. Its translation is CASSLSNSNSYEQYF. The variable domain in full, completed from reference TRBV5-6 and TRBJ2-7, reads DAGVTQSPTHLIKTRGQQVTLRCSPKSGHDTVSWYQQALGQGPQFIFQYYEEEERQRGNFPDRFSGHQFPNYSSELNVNALLLGDSALYLCASSLSNSNSYEQYFGPGTRLTVT.